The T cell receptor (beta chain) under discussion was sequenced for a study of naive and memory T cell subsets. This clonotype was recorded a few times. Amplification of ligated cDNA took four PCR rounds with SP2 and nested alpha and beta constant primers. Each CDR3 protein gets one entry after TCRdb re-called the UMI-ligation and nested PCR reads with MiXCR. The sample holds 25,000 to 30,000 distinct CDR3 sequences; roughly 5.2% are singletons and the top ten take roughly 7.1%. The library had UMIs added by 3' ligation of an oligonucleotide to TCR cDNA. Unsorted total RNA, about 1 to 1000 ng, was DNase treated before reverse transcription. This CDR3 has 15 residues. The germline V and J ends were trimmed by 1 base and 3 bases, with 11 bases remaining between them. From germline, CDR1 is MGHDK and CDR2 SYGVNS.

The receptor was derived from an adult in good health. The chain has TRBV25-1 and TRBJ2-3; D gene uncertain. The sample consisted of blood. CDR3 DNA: TGTGCCAGCAGTGAATCCGCACCCGAGACAGATACGCAGTATTTT. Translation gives CASSESAPETDTQYF.